The rows below give T cell receptor beta chains drawn from one sample of a study of blood T cell repertoires in COVID-19. Sequencing was performed with immunoSEQ multiplex PCR; in TCRdb, only in-frame clones are kept and a portion is missing. There are 150,000 to 200,000 clones in the sample; around 80% occur only once, and roughly 8% lies in the top ten. Sequencing input: peripheral blood. Every receptor here comes from a woman between 55 and 75 years old with COVID-19, enrolled during active disease. Each CDR3 is given without its conserved first and last residue. The order of the fields is clone size, V gene, J gene, CDR3 protein. Only part of the rows carry a size: once, few, many, or a class if the clone is expanded.

abundance: -; v_gene: TRBV30; j_gene: TRBJ1-6; CDR3aa: AWRLNSFNSPLH
abundance: -; v_gene: TRBV5-4; j_gene: TRBJ2-7; CDR3aa: ASSLNSGSYEQY
abundance: few; v_gene: TRBV19; j_gene: TRBJ1-1; CDR3aa: ASSPRRGGNTEAF
abundance: -; v_gene: TRBV15; j_gene: TRBJ2-5; CDR3aa: ATSRGSSGETQY
abundance: -; v_gene: TRBV7-3; j_gene: TRBJ2-3; CDR3aa: ASSPNRATDTQY
abundance: -; v_gene: TRBV19; j_gene: TRBJ2-2; CDR3aa: ATSFQSGELF
abundance: -; v_gene: TRBV25-1; j_gene: TRBJ2-3; CDR3aa: ASGLQGASTDTQY
abundance: once; v_gene: TRBV4-2; j_gene: TRBJ2-2; CDR3aa: ASSQPPGLRIRADTGELF
abundance: -; v_gene: TRBV30; j_gene: TRBJ2-2; CDR3aa: AWSVGRNTGELF
abundance: few; v_gene: TRBV2; j_gene: TRBJ1-2; CDR3aa: ASSEARASPT
abundance: -; v_gene: TRBV27; j_gene: TRBJ2-5; CDR3aa: ASSFSTGGETQY
abundance: -; v_gene: TRBV7-3; j_gene: TRBJ1-1; CDR3aa: ASSGQGATEAF
abundance: -; v_gene: TRBV9; j_gene: TRBJ2-5; CDR3aa: ASSGTGGERQETQY
abundance: -; v_gene: TRBV7-6; j_gene: TRBJ2-2; CDR3aa: ASSPVAGVPGELF
abundance: -; v_gene: TRBV5-1; j_gene: TRBJ2-2; CDR3aa: ASSRSSGGNTGELF
abundance: -; v_gene: TRBV14; j_gene: TRBJ1-5; CDR3aa: ASSSRGQGLNQPQH
abundance: -; v_gene: TRBV11-2; j_gene: TRBJ2-1; CDR3aa: ASSLASGGAYEQF
abundance: -; v_gene: TRBV4-1; j_gene: TRBJ2-2; CDR3aa: ASSQYGTGTANTGELF
abundance: -; v_gene: TRBV24-1; j_gene: TRBJ2-1; CDR3aa: ATSDPTGTGFAGQF
abundance: once; v_gene: TRBV27; j_gene: TRBJ2-1; CDR3aa: ASRPLAGVSNEQF
abundance: few; v_gene: TRBV18; j_gene: TRBJ1-2; CDR3aa: ASASDLRTGDSTA
abundance: few; v_gene: TRBV3-1/TRBV3-2; j_gene: TRBJ2-3; CDR3aa: ASSPTSGGVTDTQY
abundance: -; v_gene: TRBV7-3; j_gene: TRBJ2-1; CDR3aa: ASTSGQGAPREQF
abundance: -; v_gene: TRBV6-5; j_gene: TRBJ2-2; CDR3aa: ASSYEAGGTGELF
abundance: -; v_gene: TRBV14; j_gene: TRBJ1-1; CDR3aa: ASSPRMNTEAF
abundance: -; v_gene: TRBV21-1; j_gene: TRBJ1-2; CDR3aa: ASSTKGGDRPADYGYT
abundance: -; v_gene: TRBV29-1; j_gene: TRBJ1-4; CDR3aa: SVGQAGEKLF
abundance: -; v_gene: TRBV28; j_gene: TRBJ1-2; CDR3aa: ASSLYRGYGYT
abundance: -; v_gene: TRBV4-2; j_gene: TRBJ2-1; CDR3aa: ASSQDRGSNEQF
abundance: -; v_gene: TRBV5-1; j_gene: TRBJ2-3; CDR3aa: ASGEAPGNTDTQY
abundance: -; v_gene: TRBV14; j_gene: TRBJ2-7; CDR3aa: ASSRGIYEQY
abundance: once; v_gene: TRBV7-3; j_gene: TRBJ1-2; CDR3aa: ASSLNRGGDGYT
abundance: -; v_gene: TRBV5-4; j_gene: TRBJ2-5; CDR3aa: ASRLGLAGAYQETQY
abundance: -; v_gene: TRBV5-5; j_gene: TRBJ1-5; CDR3aa: ASSLGKQGIYSNQPQH
abundance: -; v_gene: TRBV27; j_gene: TRBJ2-1; CDR3aa: ASSFRSLGLRNEQF
abundance: -; v_gene: TRBV19; j_gene: TRBJ1-1; CDR3aa: ASRTDRLNTEAF
abundance: -; v_gene: TRBV28; j_gene: TRBJ1-2; CDR3aa: ASSGTAPNYGYT